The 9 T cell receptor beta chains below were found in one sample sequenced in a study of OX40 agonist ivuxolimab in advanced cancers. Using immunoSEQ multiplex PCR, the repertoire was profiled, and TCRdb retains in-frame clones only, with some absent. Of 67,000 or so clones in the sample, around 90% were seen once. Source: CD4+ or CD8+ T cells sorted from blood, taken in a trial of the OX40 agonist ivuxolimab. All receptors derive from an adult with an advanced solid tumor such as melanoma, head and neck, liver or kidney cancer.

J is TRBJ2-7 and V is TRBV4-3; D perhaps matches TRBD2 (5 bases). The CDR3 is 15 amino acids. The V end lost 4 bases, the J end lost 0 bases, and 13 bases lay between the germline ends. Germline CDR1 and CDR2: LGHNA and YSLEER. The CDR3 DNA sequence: TGCGCCAGCAGCCCTAGGAGCGGTAGCTCCTACGAGCAGTACTTC. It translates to CASSPRSGSSYEQYF.

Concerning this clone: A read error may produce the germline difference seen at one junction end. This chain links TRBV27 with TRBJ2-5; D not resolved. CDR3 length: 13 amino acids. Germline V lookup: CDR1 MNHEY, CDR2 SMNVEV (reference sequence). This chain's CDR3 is CASSFRVQQTQYF. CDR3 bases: TGTGCCAGCAGTTTTAGAGTCCAACAGACCCAGTACTTC.

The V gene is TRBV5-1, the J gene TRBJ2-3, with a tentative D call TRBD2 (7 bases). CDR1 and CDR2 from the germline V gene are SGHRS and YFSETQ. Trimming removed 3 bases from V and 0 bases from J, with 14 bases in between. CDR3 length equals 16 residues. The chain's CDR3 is CASSSGGRPSTDTQYF. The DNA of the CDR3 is TGCGCCAGCAGCTCGGGGGGCAGGCCGAGCACAGATACGCAGTATTTT.

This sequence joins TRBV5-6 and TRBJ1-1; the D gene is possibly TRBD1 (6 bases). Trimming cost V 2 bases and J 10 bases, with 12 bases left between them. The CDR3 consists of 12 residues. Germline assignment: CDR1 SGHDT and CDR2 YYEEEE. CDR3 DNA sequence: TGTGCCAGCAGCTTAATACAGGGTGTAGCTTTCTTT. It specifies CASSLIQGVAFF.

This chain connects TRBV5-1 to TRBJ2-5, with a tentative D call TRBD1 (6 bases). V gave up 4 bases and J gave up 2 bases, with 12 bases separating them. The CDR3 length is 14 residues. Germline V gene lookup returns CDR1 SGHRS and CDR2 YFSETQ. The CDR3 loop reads CASSRAGVQETQYF. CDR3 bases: TGCGCCAGCAGCCGCGCAGGGGTACAAGAGACCCAGTACTTC.

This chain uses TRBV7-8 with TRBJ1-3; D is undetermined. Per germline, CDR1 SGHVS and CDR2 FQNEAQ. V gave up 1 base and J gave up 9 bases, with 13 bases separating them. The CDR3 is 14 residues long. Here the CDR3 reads CASSLGARPLTIYF. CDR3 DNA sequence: TGTGCCAGCAGCTTAGGGGCCCGCCCGCTCACCATATATTTT.

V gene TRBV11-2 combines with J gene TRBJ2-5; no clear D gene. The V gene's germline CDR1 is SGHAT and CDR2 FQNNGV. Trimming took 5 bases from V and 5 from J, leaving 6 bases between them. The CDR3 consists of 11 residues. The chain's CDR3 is CASSPRETQYF. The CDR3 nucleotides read TGTGCCAGCAGCCCCAGGGAGACCCAGTACTTC.

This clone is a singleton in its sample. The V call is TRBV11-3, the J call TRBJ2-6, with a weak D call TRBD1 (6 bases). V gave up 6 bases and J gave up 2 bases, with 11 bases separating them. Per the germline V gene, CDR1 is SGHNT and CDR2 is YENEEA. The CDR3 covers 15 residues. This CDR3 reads CASSTGFTGANVLTF. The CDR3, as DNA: TGTGCCAGCAGTACAGGGTTCACTGGGGCCAACGTCCTGACTTTC.

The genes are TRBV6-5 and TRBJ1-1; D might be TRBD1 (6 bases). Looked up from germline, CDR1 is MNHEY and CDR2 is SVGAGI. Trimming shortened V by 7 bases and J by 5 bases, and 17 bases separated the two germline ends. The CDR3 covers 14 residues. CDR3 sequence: CASTDLKGGTEAFF. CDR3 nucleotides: TGTGCCAGCACCGACCTCAAAGGGGGGACTGAAGCTTTCTTT.